This TCR beta chain stems from a study of shared clonotypes between healthy human individuals. Generated by immunoSEQ multiplex PCR, the TCRdb table keeps only in-frame clones and is missing some. The sample holds roughly 2,000,000 clones, about 95% seen once. Terminally differentiated effector memory CD45RA+ cells were excluded by CCR7 positive selection of CD45RO-negative cells. The CDR3 extends over 15 amino acids. Germline V gene data show CDR1 as MGHRA and CDR2 as YSYEKL. With 4 bases clipped from V and 2 bases from J, the junction kept 6 bases outside the gene matches. The receptor was derived from a young man in good health. The chain has TRBV4-1 and TRBJ2-3; TRBD2 aligns across 7 bases. The source material was naive CD8+ T cells sorted from blood. The CDR3 is CASSPRLATTDTQYF. In DNA form, the CDR3 reads TGCGCCAGCAGCCCTCGACTAGCAACCACAGATACGCAGTATTTT.